What follows are 28 T cell receptor beta chains derived from one specimen sequenced in a study of T-cell memory formation after mild COVID-19. A single record per CDR3 protein comes from TCRdb applying MiXCR to the 5' RACE reads. The sample carries fewer than 600,000 distinct CDR3 sequences, about a fifth recorded once. Sequencing was done on a sample of PBMCs or a T cell subset sorted from them (not recorded which). The receptor set was obtained from an adult woman who had mild COVID-19 (a few samples of this study predate the infection). Cell type and time point are not known.

The gene calls are TRBV5-1 and TRBJ2-3, with D possibly being TRBD1 (5 bases). The length of the CDR3 is 15 residues. V shed 4 bases and J shed 0 bases, with 12 bases lying between them. Germline CDR1 SGHRS, CDR2 YFSETQ. In nucleotides, the CDR3 is TGCGCCAGCAGCGGAAGGGGAACTAGCACAGATACGCAGTATTTT. It translates to CASSGRGTSTDTQYF.

This clonotype was recorded a few times. The J gene is TRBJ2-3, the V gene TRBV4-2; D perhaps matches TRBD1 (7 bases). V was clipped by 0 bases and J by 3 bases, with 16 bases between them. CDR1 and CDR2 (germline): LGHNA, YNFKEQ. The CDR3 extends over 17 amino acids. CDR3 loop: CASSQDGGGRTTDTQYF. The CDR3, as DNA: TGTGCCAGCAGCCAAGATGGAGGGGGCAGGACGACAGATACGCAGTATTTT.

The chain has TRBV5-1 and TRBJ2-2, with a possible D match to TRBD2 (5 bases). CDR3 size: 16 residues. V lost 1 base to trimming and J lost 4 bases, with 14 bases between them. Per the germline V gene, CDR1 is SGHRS and CDR2 is YFSETQ. CDR3 nucleotide sequence: TGCGCCAGCAGCTTGTTTAAGGGCGGGTCCACCGGGGAGCTGTTTTTT. The encoded protein is CASSLFKGGSTGELFF.

The chain carries TRBV5-1 and TRBJ2-7; D possibly corresponds to TRBD1 (5 bases). Trimming removed 0 bases from V and 5 bases from J, with 9 bases in between. The CDR3 is 13 residues long. Germline V gene sequence: CDR1 SGHRS, CDR2 YFSETQ. The CDR3, as DNA: TGCGCCAGCAGCTTGGAAGGCAGGGACGAGCAGTACTTC. It codes for CASSLEGRDEQYF. Full variable domain (outside the CDR3, taken from reference TRBV5-1 and TRBJ2-7): KAGVTQTPRYLIKTRGQQVTLSCSPISGHRSVSWYQQTPGQGLQFLFEYFSETQRNKGNFPGRFSGRQFSNSRSEMNVSTLELGDSALYLCASSLEGRDEQYFGPGTRLTVT.

CDR3 residues: CSASLLAGGSDTQYF. In DNA form, the CDR3 reads TGCAGTGCTAGTCTTCTAGCGGGAGGATCAGATACGCAGTATTTT. The chain is built from TRBV20-1 and TRBJ2-3, with TRBD2 identical over 11 bases. This CDR3 is 15 amino acids long. Germline assignment: CDR1 DFQATT and CDR2 SNEGSKA (reference sequence). Losses at the gene ends were 3 bases for V and 4 bases for J; bases not matched to a gene: 6.

This clonotype was counted between two and nine times. The chain uses TRBV6-5 and TRBJ2-2; TRBD1 or TRBD2 may be the D gene (5 bases each). Germline V gene sequence: CDR1 MNHEY, CDR2 SVGAGI. The length of the CDR3 is 15 residues. Trimming left V 2 bases short and J 7 bases short, with 14 bases between. CDR3 sequence reads: CASSYQGRTGGELFF. The CDR3 DNA is TGTGCCAGCAGTTACCAGGGACGTACCGGCGGGGAGCTGTTTTTT.

At least ten counts were recorded for this clonotype. This sequence joins TRBV5-1 and TRBJ2-5; TRBD2 might be the D (6 bases). The V gene's germline CDR1 is SGHRS and CDR2 YFSETQ. Between the trimmed V and J ends, which lost 2 bases and 5 bases, there was a span of 13 bases. CDR3 length: 14 residues. The CDR3 DNA is TGCGCCAGCAGCTTCCCGGGGAGGACCGAGACCCAGTACTTC. Amino acid sequence: CASSFPGRTETQYF.

In this sample, this clonotype turned up a few times. This chain links TRBV29-1 with TRBJ1-2, with D perhaps matching TRBD1 (5 bases). CDR1 SQVTM and CDR2 ANQGSEA come from the germline V gene. CDR3 length: 14 residues. V was pared by 0 bases and J by 0 bases, with 8 bases between. CDR3 residues: CSVEEVGANYGYTF. CDR3 nucleotide sequence: TGCAGCGTTGAAGAAGTAGGGGCTAACTATGGCTACACCTTC.

The chain has TRBV7-8 and TRBJ2-3, with 7 bases fitting TRBD2. CDR3 length: 16 residues. Germline loops: CDR1 SGHVS, CDR2 FQNEAQ. V shed 2 bases and J 2 bases; nucleotides not matched to a gene: 7. The CDR3 loop reads CASSLSSAGDTDTQYF. The CDR3 DNA sequence: TGTGCCAGCAGCTTAAGCTCGGCGGGAGACACAGATACGCAGTATTTT.

This chain links TRBV27 with TRBJ2-7, with D perhaps matching TRBD2 (6 bases). This CDR3 contains 15 residues. The V gene's germline CDR1 is MNHEY and CDR2 SMNVEV (reference sequence). V was cut by 2 bases and J by 5 bases, with 16 bases left in between. CDR3 coding DNA: TGTGCCAGCAGTTTAGGGGGGAGAAGTGGAGACGAGCAGTACTTC. Amino acid sequence: CASSLGGRSGDEQYF.

This clonotype has a handful of counts. This chain connects TRBV20-1 to TRBJ2-5, with 11 nucleotides matching TRBD2. Germline assignment: CDR1 DFQATT and CDR2 SNEGSKA (reference sequence). V dropped 0 bases and J dropped 4; count of bases not matched to a gene: 13. The CDR3 runs 18 residues. CDR3 protein: CSARDRELAGANRETQYF. The CDR3 DNA reads TGCAGTGCTAGAGATCGCGAACTAGCGGGAGCCAACAGAGAGACCCAGTACTTC.

This clonotype was seen only a few times. The CDR3 region has the DNA TGTGCCACCAGTCCCCCCAGAACCGGGGAGCTGTTTTTT. Translating it yields CATSPPRTGELFF. This sequence joins TRBV24-1 and TRBJ2-2; the D is unclear. Per germline, CDR1 KGHDR and CDR2 SFDVKD. The CDR3 is 13 residues long. V was trimmed by 6 bases and J by 5 bases, leaving 9 bases between them.

This clonotype has more than one count but fewer than ten. The CDR3 region has the DNA TGTGCCAGCAGCTTAGAGAACTCGCTCCAAGCCGAAGCTTTCTTT. Amino acids: CASSLENSLQAEAFF. The chain combines TRBV7-9 with TRBJ1-1; D is unclear. V dropped 1 base and J dropped 8 bases, with 17 bases sitting between them. CDR3 length: 15 amino acids. CDR1 and CDR2 from the germline V gene are SEHNR and FQNEAQ (reference sequence).

The chain carries TRBV20-1 and TRBJ2-5, with TRBD2 identical over 8 bases. This CDR3 has 13 residues. Trimming cost V 6 bases and J 5 bases; bases outside gene matches: 8. CDR1 and CDR2 from the germline V gene are DFQATT and SNEGSKA (reference sequence). The CDR3 spells CSAPLGRVETQYF. CDR3 nucleotides: TGCAGTGCCCCCCTCGGGAGGGTGGAGACCCAGTACTTC.

The chain couples TRBV5-1 to TRBJ2-7; D is undetermined. CDR1 is SGHRS and CDR2 is YFSETQ in the germline V gene. V was shortened by 0 bases and J by 7 bases, with 14 bases between the two germline ends. The CDR3 is 14 residues long. CDR3 residues: CASSLDRRSGEQYF. CDR3 sequence (DNA): TGCGCCAGCAGCTTGGACCGCCGGAGTGGGGAGCAGTACTTC.

The J gene is TRBJ2-2, the V gene TRBV27, with a tentative D call TRBD1 (6 bases). V was trimmed by 6 bases and J by 5 bases, leaving 19 bases between them. Germline V gives CDR1 MNHEY, CDR2 SMNVEV (reference sequence). The CDR3 has 16 residues. The CDR3, as DNA: TGTGCCAGCAGGACGTACAGGGATCTAGGGACCGGGGAGCTGTTTTTT. Protein sequence: CASRTYRDLGTGELFF.

The J gene is TRBJ2-2, the V gene TRBV19; D perhaps matches TRBD2 (5 bases). The CDR3 is 14 amino acids. The germline V gene has CDR1 LNHDA and CDR2 SQIVND (reference sequence). The V and J ends lost 2 bases and 2 bases respectively, with 6 bases between them. The CDR3 DNA reads TGTGCCAGTAGTATACCGGGAAACACCGGGGAGCTGTTTTTT. This translates into CASSIPGNTGELFF.

In its sample, this clonotype was seen a few times. The rearrangement links TRBV9 to TRBJ1-5; TRBD1 matches 10 bases. CDR1 and CDR2 (germline): SGDLS, YYNGEE. This CDR3 is 15 amino acids long. With 3 bases clipped from V and 6 bases from J, the junction kept 6 bases outside the gene matches. CDR3 amino acids: CASSAGTGEGQPQHF. The CDR3 nucleotides read TGTGCCAGCAGCGCCGGGACAGGGGAAGGTCAGCCCCAGCATTTT.

A few counts support this clonotype. V gene TRBV28 combines with J gene TRBJ1-1, with D possibly being TRBD1 (5 bases). The CDR3 loop spans 12 amino acids. CDR1 MDHEN and CDR2 SYDVKM come from the germline V gene. Trimming cost V 8 bases and J 11 bases, with 18 bases left between them. CDR3 in DNA: TGTGCCAGCCATCCTGGGGGGTTGGTTGCTTTCTTT. Its protein product is CASHPGGLVAFF.

The chain is built from TRBV20-1 and TRBJ2-1, with 7 bases aligning to TRBD2. The V gene end was trimmed by 0 bases and the J gene end by 6 bases; junction bases not matched to a gene: 11. The CDR3 sequence is 16 residues long. Germline V CDR1 and CDR2: DFQATT, SNEGSKA (reference sequence). The CDR3 bases are TGCAGTGCTAGAGATCGGCCTGGCGGGAGTTTCAATGAGCAGTTCTTC. Its protein is CSARDRPGGSFNEQFF.

This clonotype was seen once. The chain joins TRBV6-1 to TRBJ2-3; TRBD2 agrees at 9 bases. This CDR3 region has 16 residues. J gave up 1 base and V 2 bases, and 4 bases lay outside the gene matches. Germline assignment: CDR1 MNHNS and CDR2 SASEGT. In DNA form, the CDR3 reads TGTGCCAGCAGTGAACCGGTAGCGGGGGGCACAGATACGCAGTATTTT. Its translation is CASSEPVAGGTDTQYF.

This sequence joins TRBV24-1 and TRBJ2-1; 8 nucleotides match TRBD2. V lost 5 bases to trimming and J lost 10 bases; unmatched junction nucleotides: 6. The CDR3 has 13 residues. The germline V gene has CDR1 KGHDR and CDR2 SFDVKD. CDR3 loop: CATSGAGGPEQFF. CDR3 in DNA: TGTGCCACCAGTGGCGCGGGGGGCCCAGAGCAGTTCTTC.

This clonotype turned up a few times. V is TRBV5-1 and J is TRBJ2-2; D ambiguous. Germline lookup yields CDR1 SGHRS and CDR2 YFSETQ. Trimming pared 0 bases from V and 0 bases from J, leaving 9 bases between. The CDR3 loop spans 16 amino acids. In DNA form, the CDR3 reads TGCGCCAGCAGCTTGGAGAGCCCGGCGAACACCGGGGAGCTGTTTTTT. Protein product: CASSLESPANTGELFF. Based on the CDR3 plus reference TRBV5-1 and TRBJ2-2, the full variable domain is KAGVTQTPRYLIKTRGQQVTLSCSPISGHRSVSWYQQTPGQGLQFLFEYFSETQRNKGNFPGRFSGRQFSNSRSEMNVSTLELGDSALYLCASSLESPANTGELFFGEGSRLTVL.

This clonotype was seen only a few times. The chain combines TRBV18 with TRBJ2-7; 9 bases map to TRBD1. V was pared by 0 bases and J by 0 bases, with 3 bases of the junction left unmatched. The germline V gene encodes CDR1 KGHSH and CDR2 LQKENI. CDR3 size: 16 residues. CDR3: CASSPPGQGFSYEQYF. Written as DNA, the CDR3 is TGTGCCAGCTCACCACCGGGACAGGGTTTCTCCTACGAGCAGTACTTC.

This clonotype was recorded a few times. The chain couples TRBV7-8 to TRBJ2-5; no firm D call. Germline CDR1 is SGHVS and CDR2 is FQNEAQ. This CDR3 spans 14 amino acids. The V and J ends lost 4 bases and 4 bases respectively, with 13 bases between them. The CDR3 is CASSSPRGVETQYF. In DNA form, the CDR3 reads TGTGCCAGCAGCTCCCCCCGTGGGGTAGAGACCCAGTACTTC. Looking up the rest from reference TRBV7-8 and TRBJ2-5 gives the full variable domain: GAGVSQSPRYKVAKRGQDVALRCDPISGHVSLFWYQQALGQGPEFLTYFQNEAQLDKSGLPSDRFFAERPEGSVSTLKIQRTQQEDSAVYLCASSSPRGVETQYFGPGTRLLVL.

CDR3 bases: TGCGCCAGCAGCCCGGTACAGGGCGCCAAAAACATTCAGTACTTC. This encodes CASSPVQGAKNIQYF. The chain is built from TRBV5-1 and TRBJ2-4, with TRBD1 as a possible D gene (6 bases). V was cut by 4 bases and J by 1 base, with 12 bases left in between. CDR1 and CDR2 from the germline V gene are SGHRS and YFSETQ. This CDR3 is built from 15 residues. Full variable domain (rest looked up from reference TRBV5-1 and TRBJ2-4): KAGVTQTPRYLIKTRGQQVTLSCSPISGHRSVSWYQQTPGQGLQFLFEYFSETQRNKGNFPGRFSGRQFSNSRSEMNVSTLELGDSALYLCASSPVQGAKNIQYFGAGTRLSVL.

The chain links TRBV5-1 to TRBJ2-2; D might be TRBD1 (6 bases). The V and J ends lost 5 bases and 0 bases respectively, with 11 bases between them. The CDR3 has 15 amino acids. Germline V lookup: CDR1 SGHRS, CDR2 YFSETQ. The CDR3 nucleotides are TGCGCCAGCAGACGGGACATGCCGAACACCGGGGAGCTGTTTTTT. It codes for CASRRDMPNTGELFF.

This clonotype was found a few times. The chain is built from TRBV24-1 and TRBJ2-6; TRBD2 is a possible D gene (6 bases). The CDR3 covers 17 residues. Trimming took 9 bases from V and 0 from J, leaving 17 bases between them. Germline CDR1 and CDR2: KGHDR and SFDVKD. Here the CDR3 DNA reads TGTGCCACCGGGGGGAACAGAGACCTCTCTGGGGCCAACGTCCTGACTTTC. This codes for CATGGNRDLSGANVLTF.